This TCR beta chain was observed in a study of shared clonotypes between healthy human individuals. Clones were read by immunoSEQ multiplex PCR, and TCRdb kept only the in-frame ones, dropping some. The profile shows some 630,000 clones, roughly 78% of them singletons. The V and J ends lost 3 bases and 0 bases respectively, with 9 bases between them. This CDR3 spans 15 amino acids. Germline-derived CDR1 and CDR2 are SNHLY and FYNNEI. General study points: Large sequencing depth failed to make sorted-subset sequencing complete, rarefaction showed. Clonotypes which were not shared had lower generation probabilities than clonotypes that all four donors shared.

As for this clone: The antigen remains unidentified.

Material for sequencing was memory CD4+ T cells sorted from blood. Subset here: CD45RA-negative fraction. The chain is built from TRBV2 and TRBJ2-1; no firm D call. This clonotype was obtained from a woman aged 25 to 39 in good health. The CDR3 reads CASSDPRSSYNEQFF. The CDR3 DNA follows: TGTGCCAGCAGTGATCCCAGGAGCTCCTACAATGAGCAGTTCTTC.